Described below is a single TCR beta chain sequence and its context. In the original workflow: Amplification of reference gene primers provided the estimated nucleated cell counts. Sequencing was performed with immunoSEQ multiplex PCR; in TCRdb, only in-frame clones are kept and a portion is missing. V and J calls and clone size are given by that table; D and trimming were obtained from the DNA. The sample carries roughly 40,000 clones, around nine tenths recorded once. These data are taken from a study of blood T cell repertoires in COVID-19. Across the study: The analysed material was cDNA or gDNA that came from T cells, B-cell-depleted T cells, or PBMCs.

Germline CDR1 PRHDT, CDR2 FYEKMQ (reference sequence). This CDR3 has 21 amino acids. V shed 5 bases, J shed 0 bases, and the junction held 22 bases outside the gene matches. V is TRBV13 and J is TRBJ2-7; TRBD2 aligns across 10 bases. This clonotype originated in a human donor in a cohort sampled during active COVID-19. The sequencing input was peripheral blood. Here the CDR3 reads CASSPENPLAGDRPSSYEQYF. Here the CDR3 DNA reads TGTGCCAGCAGCCCGGAAAACCCTCTAGCGGGGGACAGACCGAGCTCCTACGAGCAGTACTTC.